Below are 18 T cell receptor beta chains sequenced from a single sample in a study of OX40 agonist ivuxolimab in advanced cancers. Method: immunoSEQ multiplex PCR; TCRdb's copy keeps in-frame clones and lacks some. The table shows about 68,000 clones, with around 85% occurring only once. Sequencing was performed on CD4+ or CD8+ T cells sorted from blood, taken in a trial of the OX40 agonist ivuxolimab. Receptors originate from an adult with an advanced solid tumor such as melanoma, head and neck, liver or kidney cancer.

The gene calls are TRBV21-1 and TRBJ2-7; the table calls TRBD2, which could not be checked here. TRBV21-1 counts as a pseudogene. The length of the CDR3 is 14 residues. CDR3 DNA: TGTGCCAGCAGCCGTCCGGGACTCCCCTACGAGCAGTACTTC. Translating gives CASSRPGLPYEQYF.

The chain links TRBV2 to TRBJ1-1; possibly TRBD1 for D (6 bases). The germline V gene has CDR1 SNHLY and CDR2 FYNNEI. The V and J ends lost 2 bases and 4 bases respectively, with 11 bases between them. The CDR3 loop spans 14 amino acids. The CDR3 DNA reads TGTGCCAGCAGTGAAACCGGGGGGGCCACTGAAGCTTTCTTT. It is translated as CASSETGGATEAFF.

The V and J genes are TRBV18 and TRBJ1-3, with D maybe TRBD1 (6 bases). Germline V CDR1 and CDR2: KGHSH, LQKENI. This CDR3 comprises 14 residues. The germline V and J ends were trimmed by 6 bases and 2 bases, with 11 bases remaining between them. This CDR3 reads CASSPGVTGNTIYF. DNA for the CDR3: TGTGCCAGCTCGCCAGGGGTTACTGGAAACACCATATATTTT.

The CDR3 DNA reads as TGTGCCAGCAGCTTCACAGGGGGCGCCGATACGCAGTATTTT. It translates to CASSFTGGADTQYF. The chain links TRBV7-2 to TRBJ2-3, with 9 positions matching TRBD1. This CDR3 has 14 amino acids. Germline loops: CDR1 SGHTA, CDR2 FQGNSA. Trimming cost V 3 bases and J 6 bases; bases outside gene matches: 4.

This chain joins TRBV7-9 and TRBJ1-2; D remains ambiguous. V gave up 4 bases and J gave up 8 bases, with 14 bases separating them. The germline V gene encodes CDR1 SEHNR and CDR2 FQNEAQ (reference sequence). The CDR3 runs to 13 residues. The CDR3 is CASSSNPTGGYTF. As DNA, the CDR3 is TGTGCCAGCAGCTCAAATCCGACCGGCGGCTACACCTTC.

This chain connects TRBV7-8 to TRBJ1-2, with D uncertain. Germline lookup yields CDR1 SGHVS and CDR2 FQNEAQ. This CDR3 spans 14 amino acids. V was trimmed by 2 bases and J by 5 bases, leaving 12 bases between them. The chain's CDR3 is CASSLSASEYGYTF. The CDR3 nucleotides are TGTGCCAGCAGCTTAAGTGCCAGCGAGTATGGCTACACCTTC.

V and J are TRBV2 and TRBJ1-4; TRBD1 is a possible D gene (5 bases). Germline V CDR1 and CDR2: SNHLY, FYNNEI. The CDR3 has 15 amino acids. Trimming cost V 7 bases and J 4 bases, with 16 bases left between them. This CDR3 reads CASNMQGYGNEKLFF. The CDR3 nucleotides are TGTGCCAGCAACATGCAGGGTTATGGTAATGAAAAACTGTTTTTT.

This clone appeared once. In DNA form, the CDR3 reads TGTGCCAGCAGCCAATCCACCCCGTATACCAGCACAGATACGCAGTATTTT. Encoded protein: CASSQSTPYTSTDTQYF. This chain connects TRBV4-2 to TRBJ2-3; D gene uncertain. Trimming stripped 2 bases from V and 0 bases from J, with 15 bases between. This CDR3 region has 17 residues. CDR1 is LGHNA and CDR2 is YNFKEQ in the germline V gene.

This clone appeared once. V usage is TRBV7-9 and J usage is TRBJ1-2; D is ambiguous. Per germline, CDR1 SEHNR and CDR2 FQNEAQ (reference sequence). Trimming removed 1 base from V and 4 bases from J, with 13 bases in between. The CDR3 is made up of 15 amino acids. The CDR3 sequence is CASSLGWESVYGYTF. Written as DNA, the CDR3 is TGTGCCAGCAGCTTAGGGTGGGAGTCCGTCTATGGCTACACCTTC. Full variable domain (remainder filled in from reference TRBV7-9 and TRBJ1-2): DTGVSQNPRHKITKRGQNVTFRCDPISEHNRLYWYRQTLGQGPEFLTYFQNEAQLEKSRLLSDRFSAERPKGSFSTLEIQRTEQGDSAMYLCASSLGWESVYGYTFGSGTRLTVV.

The chain has TRBV5-6 and TRBJ2-4, with D possibly being TRBD1 (6 bases). Germline assignment: CDR1 SGHDT and CDR2 YYEEEE. The CDR3 is 13 amino acids. Trimming stripped 1 base from V and 7 bases from J, with 9 bases between. This CDR3 is CASSLTGQNIQYF. As DNA, the CDR3 is TGTGCCAGCAGCTTGACAGGGCAGAACATTCAGTACTTC.

This clone was recorded once. The rearrangement uses TRBV11-3 and TRBJ1-1, with 7 bases that match TRBD1. The CDR3 runs 13 residues. V dropped 3 bases and J dropped 10; count of bases not matched to a gene: 8. Germline V CDR1 and CDR2: SGHNT, YENEEA. The CDR3 coding sequence is TGTGCCAGCAGCTTGCCGCTTAGGGGGCGAGCTTTCTTT. Translated: CASSLPLRGRAFF.

This chain connects TRBV4-3 to TRBJ2-3; TRBD2 might be the D (7 bases). The CDR3 runs to 15 residues. The V gene's germline CDR1 is LGHNA and CDR2 YSLEER. V shed 0 bases and J shed 5 bases, with 12 bases lying between them. The CDR3 nucleotides read TGCGCCAGCAGCCAAGACGTCGGGGGGCGAGATACGCAGTATTTT. As protein: CASSQDVGGRDTQYF.

The V gene is TRBV5-6, the J gene TRBJ1-2, with D maybe TRBD1 (5 bases). The V and J ends lost 0 bases and 5 bases respectively, with 14 bases between them. The CDR3 is 15 residues long. CDR1 SGHDT and CDR2 YYEEEE come from the germline V gene. The CDR3 loop reads CASSLEGLPGYGYTF. The CDR3, as DNA: TGTGCCAGCAGCTTGGAGGGACTCCCCGGGTATGGCTACACCTTC.

This chain joins TRBV2 and TRBJ1-2; D call uncertain. Germline assignment: CDR1 SNHLY and CDR2 FYNNEI. V was trimmed by 3 bases and J by 0 bases, leaving 11 bases between them. The CDR3 is 15 amino acids. Here the CDR3 reads CASSDWAGANYGYTF. In DNA form, the CDR3 reads TGTGCCAGCAGTGACTGGGCAGGAGCTAACTATGGCTACACCTTC.

This clone was counted once. This rearrangement joins TRBV7-2 to TRBJ1-5; D is unresolved. Germline V lookup: CDR1 SGHTA, CDR2 FQGNSA. V dropped 1 base and J dropped 11 bases, with 9 bases sitting between them. The CDR3 loop spans 12 amino acids. Here the CDR3 DNA reads TGTGCCAGCAGCTTAGTTGGGGAGGCCCAGCATTTT. It translates to CASSLVGEAQHF.

This clone was observed a single time. The chain employs TRBV6-5 and TRBJ2-3, with D unresolved. The CDR3 contains 14 residues. Trimming shortened V by 6 bases and J by 3 bases, and 13 bases separated the two germline ends. Germline loops: CDR1 MNHEY, CDR2 SVGAGI. CDR3 in amino acids: CASSYALGTDTQYF. Written as DNA, the CDR3 is TGTGCCAGCAGCTATGCGCTAGGAACAGATACGCAGTATTTT.

The genes are TRBV28 and TRBJ2-7, with D tentatively TRBD2 (5 bases). The CDR3 runs to 12 residues. Germline V gene lookup returns CDR1 MDHEN and CDR2 SYDVKM. Trimming cost V 2 bases and J 4 bases, with 6 bases left between them. DNA for the CDR3: TGTGCCAGCAGTTTAGGCGGGTACGAGCAGTACTTC. It is translated as CASSLGGYEQYF.

The rearrangement joins TRBV19 to TRBJ1-1; D ambiguous. The CDR3 is 13 amino acids. Per germline, CDR1 LNHDA and CDR2 SQIVND (reference sequence). V lost 6 bases and J 4 bases, leaving 12 bases between the germline ends. CDR3 coding DNA: TGTGCCAGTAGCGATCGGGCCACCACTGAAGCTTTCTTT. Translation: CASSDRATTEAFF.